This T cell receptor beta chain was documented in a study of blood T cell repertoires in COVID-19. Study summary: The analysed material was cDNA or gDNA that came from T cells, B-cell-depleted T cells, or PBMCs.

This CDR3 is built from 14 residues. Germline CDR1 is GTSNPN and CDR2 is SVGIG (reference sequence). The V segment lost 5 bases and the J segment 0 bases; nucleotides outside the gene matches: 3. The authors' processing: The authors estimated nucleated cell counts from reference gene primer amplification. Produced via immunoSEQ multiplex PCR; TCRdb's table is partial and in-frame only. Clone size and the V and J calls come from that table; the DNA yielded D and trimming. Of approximately 250,000 clones in the sample, around 85% were seen once. The sample was peripheral blood. V usage is TRBV30 and J usage is TRBJ1-3, with 8 bases fitting TRBD1. This TCR was recovered from a woman aged 60-70 years with active or convalescent COVID-19. The chain's CDR3 is CAWDTGGSGNTIYF. In nucleotides, the CDR3 is TGTGCCTGGGACACAGGGGGCTCTGGAAACACCATATATTTT.